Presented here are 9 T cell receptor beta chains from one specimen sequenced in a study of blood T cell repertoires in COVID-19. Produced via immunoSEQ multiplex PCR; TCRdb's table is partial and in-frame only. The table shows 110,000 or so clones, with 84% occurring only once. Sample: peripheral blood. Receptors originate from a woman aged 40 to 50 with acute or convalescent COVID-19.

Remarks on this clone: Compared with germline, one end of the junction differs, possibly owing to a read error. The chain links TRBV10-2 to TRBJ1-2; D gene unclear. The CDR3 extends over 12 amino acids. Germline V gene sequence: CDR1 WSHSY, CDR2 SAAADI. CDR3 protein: CASSESGYSYTF. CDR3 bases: TGCGCCAGCAGTGAGTCGGGCTATAGCTACACCTTC.

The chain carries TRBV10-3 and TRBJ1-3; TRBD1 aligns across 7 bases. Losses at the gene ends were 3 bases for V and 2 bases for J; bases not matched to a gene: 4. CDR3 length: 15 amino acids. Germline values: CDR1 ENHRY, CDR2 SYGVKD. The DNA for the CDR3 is TGTGCCATCAGTGAAACACAGGGGCCTGGAAACACCATATATTTT. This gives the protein CAISETQGPGNTIYF.

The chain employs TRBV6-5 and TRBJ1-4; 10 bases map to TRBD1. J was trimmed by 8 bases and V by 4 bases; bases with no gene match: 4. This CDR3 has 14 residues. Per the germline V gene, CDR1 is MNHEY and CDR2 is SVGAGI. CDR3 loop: CASSLDRGREKLFF. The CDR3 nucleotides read TGTGCCAGCAGTTTAGACAGGGGGCGCGAAAAACTGTTTTTT.

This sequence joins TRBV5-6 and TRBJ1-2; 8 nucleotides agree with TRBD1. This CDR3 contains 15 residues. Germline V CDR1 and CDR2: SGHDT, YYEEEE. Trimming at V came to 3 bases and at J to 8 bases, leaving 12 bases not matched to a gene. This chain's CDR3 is CASSSLDRAAGGYTF. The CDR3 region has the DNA TGTGCCAGCAGCTCCCTGGACAGGGCTGCGGGCGGCTACACCTTC. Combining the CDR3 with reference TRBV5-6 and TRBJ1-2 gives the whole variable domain DAGVTQSPTHLIKTRGQQVTLRCSPKSGHDTVSWYQQALGQGPQFIFQYYEEEERQRGNFPDRFSGHQFPNYSSELNVNALLLGDSALYLCASSSLDRAAGGYTFGSGTRLTVV.

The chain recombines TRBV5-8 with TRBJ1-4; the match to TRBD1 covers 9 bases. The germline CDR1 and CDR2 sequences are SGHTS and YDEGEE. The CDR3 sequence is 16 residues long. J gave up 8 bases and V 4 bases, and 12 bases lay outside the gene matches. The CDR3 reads CASSPGDYRGQEKLFF. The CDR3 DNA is TGTGCCAGCAGCCCCGGAGACTACAGGGGGCAGGAAAAACTGTTTTTT.

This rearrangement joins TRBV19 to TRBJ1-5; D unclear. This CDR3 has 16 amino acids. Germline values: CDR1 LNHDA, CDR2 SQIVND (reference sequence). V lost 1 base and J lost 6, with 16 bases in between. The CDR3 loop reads CASSIATLNAGQPQHF. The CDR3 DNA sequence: TGTGCCAGTAGTATAGCTACATTGAACGCGGGTCAGCCCCAGCATTTT.

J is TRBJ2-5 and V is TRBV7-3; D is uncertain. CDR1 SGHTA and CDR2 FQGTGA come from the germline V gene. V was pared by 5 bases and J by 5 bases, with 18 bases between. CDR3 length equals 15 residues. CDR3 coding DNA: TGTGCCAGCAGCCCTGGAGTTAGACGTGGGGAGACCCAGTACTTC. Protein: CASSPGVRRGETQYF.

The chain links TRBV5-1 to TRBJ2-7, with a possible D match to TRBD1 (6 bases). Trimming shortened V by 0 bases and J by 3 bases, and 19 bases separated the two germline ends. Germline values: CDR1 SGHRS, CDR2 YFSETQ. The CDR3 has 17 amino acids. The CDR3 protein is CASSLGLRRDTSYEQYF. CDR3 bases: TGCGCCAGCAGCTTGGGCCTCAGACGGGACACTAGCTACGAGCAGTACTTC.

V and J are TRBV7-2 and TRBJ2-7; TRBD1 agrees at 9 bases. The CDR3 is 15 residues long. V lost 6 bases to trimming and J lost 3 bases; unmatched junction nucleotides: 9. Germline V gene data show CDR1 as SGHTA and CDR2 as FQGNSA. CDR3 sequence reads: CASRRQGQGDYEQYF. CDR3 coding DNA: TGTGCCAGCAGGAGACAGGGACAGGGTGACTACGAGCAGTACTTC.